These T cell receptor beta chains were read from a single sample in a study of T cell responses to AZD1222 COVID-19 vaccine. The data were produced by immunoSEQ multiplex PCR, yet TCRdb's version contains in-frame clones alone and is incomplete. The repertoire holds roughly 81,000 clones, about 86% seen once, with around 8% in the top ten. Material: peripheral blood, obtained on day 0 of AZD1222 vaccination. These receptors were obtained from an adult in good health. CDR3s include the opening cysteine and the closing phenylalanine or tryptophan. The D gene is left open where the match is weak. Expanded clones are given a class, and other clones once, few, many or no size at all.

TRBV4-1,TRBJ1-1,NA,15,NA,CASSQDRLHYTEAFF,TGCGCCAGCAGCCAAGATAGGTTACATTATACTGAAGCTTTCTTT
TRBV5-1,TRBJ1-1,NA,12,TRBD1,CASSLKGAGAFF,TGCGCCAGCAGCCTAAAGGGGGCCGGGGCTTTCTTT
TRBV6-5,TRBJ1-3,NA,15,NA,CASSYAGSSGNTIYF,TGTGCCAGCAGTTATGCAGGGAGCTCTGGAAACACCATATATTTT
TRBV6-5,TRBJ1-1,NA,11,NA,CASSYDREAFF,TGTGCCAGCAGTTACGACAGGGAAGCTTTCTTT
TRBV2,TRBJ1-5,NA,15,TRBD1,CASSRDRVGNQPQHF,TGTGCCAGCAGTAGGGACAGGGTAGGAAATCAGCCCCAGCATTTT
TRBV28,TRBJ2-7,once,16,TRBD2,CASSFPGTSGLSEQYF,TGTGCCAGCAGTTTTCCCGGGACTAGCGGGTTATCCGAGCAGTACTTC
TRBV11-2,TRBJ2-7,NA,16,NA,CASSLDQKGWVYEQYF,TGTGCCAGCAGCTTAGATCAAAAGGGCTGGGTCTACGAGCAGTACTTC
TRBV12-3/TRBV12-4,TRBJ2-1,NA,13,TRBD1,CASRQGATIEQFF,TGTGCCAGCAGACAGGGGGCAACGATTGAGCAGTTCTTC
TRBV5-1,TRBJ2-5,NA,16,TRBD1,CASSGTGAAFQETQYF,TGCGCCAGCAGCGGTACAGGGGCGGCTTTCCAAGAGACCCAGTACTTC
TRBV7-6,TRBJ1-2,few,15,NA,CASSRAGQSVYGYTF,TGTGCCAGCAGCCGAGCAGGCCAGAGCGTCTATGGCTACACCTTC
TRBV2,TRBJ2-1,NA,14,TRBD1,CASSDEAGGTEQFF,TGTGCCAGCAGCGATGAGGCAGGGGGAACTGAGCAGTTCTTC
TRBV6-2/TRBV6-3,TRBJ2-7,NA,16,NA,CASSYSAGTATYEQYF,TGTGCCAGCAGTTACTCGGCCGGGACGGCTACCTACGAGCAGTACTTC
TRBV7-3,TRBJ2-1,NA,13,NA,CASSLDYNNEQFF,TGTGCCAGCAGCTTAGATTACAACAATGAGCAGTTCTTC
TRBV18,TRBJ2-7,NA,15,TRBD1,CASSPWTGLLEEQYF,TGTGCCAGCTCACCTTGGACAGGGCTCCTGGAGGAGCAGTACTTC
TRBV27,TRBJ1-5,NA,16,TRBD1,CASSSGTGEANQPQHF,TGTGCCAGCAGTTCCGGGACAGGGGAAGCCAATCAGCCCCAGCATTTT
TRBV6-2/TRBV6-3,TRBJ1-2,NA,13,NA,CASSGDLGYGYTF,TGTGCCAGCAGCGGGGACTTGGGGTATGGCTACACCTTC
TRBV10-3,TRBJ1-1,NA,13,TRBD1,CAIRGQSNTEAFF,TGTGCCATCAGGGGACAGTCGAACACTGAAGCTTTCTTT
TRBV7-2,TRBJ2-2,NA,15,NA,CASSARRTTTGELFF,TGTGCCAGCAGCGCCCGACGGACTACCACCGGGGAGCTGTTTTTT
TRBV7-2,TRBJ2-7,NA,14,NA,CASSLVPHINEQYF,TGTGCCAGCAGCTTAGTTCCACACATAAACGAGCAGTACTTC
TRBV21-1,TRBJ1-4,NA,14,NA,CASSKKSGEEKLFF,TGTGCCAGCAGCAAAAAGTCCGGGGAAGAAAAACTGTTTTTT
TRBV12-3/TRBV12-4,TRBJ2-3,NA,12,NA,CAWSSSTDTQYF,TGTGCCTGGAGCTCAAGCACAGATACGCAGTATTTT
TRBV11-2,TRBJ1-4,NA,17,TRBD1,CASSLRAGGFDSEKLFF,TGTGCCAGCAGCTTAAGGGCAGGGGGCTTTGATAGTGAAAAACTGTTTTTT
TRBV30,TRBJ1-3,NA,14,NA,CAWSIGSSGNTIYF,TGTGCCTGGAGTATCGGTAGCTCTGGAAACACCATATATTTT
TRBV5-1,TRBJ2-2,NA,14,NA,CASSLYGNTGELFF,TGCGCCAGCAGCTTGTACGGTAACACCGGGGAGCTGTTTTTT
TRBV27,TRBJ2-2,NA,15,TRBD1,CASSSSGGHTGELFF,TGTGCCAGCAGTTCGTCAGGGGGCCACACCGGGGAGCTGTTTTTT
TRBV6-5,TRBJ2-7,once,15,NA,CASSYSTGGSYEQYF,TGTGCCAGCAGTTACTCCACAGGAGGATCCTACGAGCAGTACTTC
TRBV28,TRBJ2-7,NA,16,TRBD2,CASSRPPGAGRGEQYF,TGTGCCAGCAGTAGGCCCCCAGGAGCGGGGAGAGGTGAGCAGTACTTC
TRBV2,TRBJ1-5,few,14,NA,CASDGSYSNQPQHF,TGTGCCAGCGACGGGTCCTATAGCAATCAGCCCCAGCATTTT
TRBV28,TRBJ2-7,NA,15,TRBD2,CASTRSGGQTYEQYF,TGTGCCAGCACTCGGAGCGGGGGCCAAACCTACGAGCAGTACTTC
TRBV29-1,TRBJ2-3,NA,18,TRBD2,CSARGLSGGGSAPDTQYF,TGCAGCGCCCGGGGTCTTAGCGGGGGAGGCTCGGCCCCAGATACGCAGTATTTT
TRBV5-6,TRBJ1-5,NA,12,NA,CASSSGLRPQHF,TGTGCCAGCAGCTCCGGTCTACGGCCCCAGCATTTT
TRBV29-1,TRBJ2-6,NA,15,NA,CSARAGGSGANVLTF,TGCAGCGCACGGGCAGGGGGGTCAGGGGCCAACGTCCTGACTTTC
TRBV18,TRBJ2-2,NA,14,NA,CASSPNGNAGELFF,TGTGCCAGCTCACCAAACGGGAACGCCGGGGAGCTGTTTTTT
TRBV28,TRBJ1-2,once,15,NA,CASSLSGAWDYGYTF,TGTGCCAGCAGTTTATCGGGGGCTTGGGACTATGGCTACACCTTC
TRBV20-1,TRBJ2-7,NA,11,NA,CSASRLSEQYF,TGCAGTGCTAGTCGGCTTTCCGAGCAGTACTTC
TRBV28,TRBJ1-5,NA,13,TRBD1,CASSPGGGQPQHF,TGTGCCAGCAGTCCAGGGGGGGGTCAGCCCCAGCATTTT
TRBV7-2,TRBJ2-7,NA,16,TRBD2,CASSWTSGRTPYEQYF,TGTGCCAGCAGCTGGACTAGCGGGAGGACCCCCTACGAGCAGTACTTC
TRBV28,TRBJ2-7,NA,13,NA,CASSKDIAYEQYF,TGTGCCAGCAGCAAGGACATAGCCTACGAGCAGTACTTC
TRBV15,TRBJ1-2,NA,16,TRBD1,CATSRTTYRGGEGYTF,TGTGCCACCAGCAGAACCACATACAGGGGAGGGGAAGGCTACACCTTC
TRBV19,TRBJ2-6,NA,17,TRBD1,CASSFGDRGSGANVLTF,TGTGCCAGTAGTTTTGGGGACAGGGGCTCTGGGGCCAACGTCCTGACTTTC
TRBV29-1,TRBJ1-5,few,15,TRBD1,CSVGTGGAGNQPQHF,TGCAGCGTTGGGACAGGGGGCGCGGGCAATCAGCCCCAGCATTTT
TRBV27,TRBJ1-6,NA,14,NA,CASSLPASDSPLHF,TGTGCCAGCAGTCTTCCGGCTTCAGATTCACCCCTCCACTTT
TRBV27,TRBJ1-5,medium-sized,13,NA,CASRYRASQPQHF,TGTGCCAGCAGGTATAGGGCCAGTCAGCCCCAGCATTTT
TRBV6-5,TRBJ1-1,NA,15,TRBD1,CASSPGTGGWTEAFF,TGTGCCAGCAGTCCAGGGACAGGGGGTTGGACTGAAGCTTTCTTT
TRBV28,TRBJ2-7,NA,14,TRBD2,CASMPGGLDYEQYF,TGTGCCAGCATGCCGGGGGGGTTGGACTACGAGCAGTACTTC
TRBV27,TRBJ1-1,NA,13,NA,CASSFGRETEAFF,TGTGCCAGCAGTTTCGGGCGGGAGACTGAAGCTTTCTTT
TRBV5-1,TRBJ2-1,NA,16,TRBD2,CASSRRGTSGSAEQFF,TGCGCCAGCAGCCGCCGTGGGACTAGCGGGAGTGCTGAGCAGTTCTTC
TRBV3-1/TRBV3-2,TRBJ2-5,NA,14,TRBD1,CASRRGTEQETQYF,TGTGCCAGCAGGCGAGGGACAGAACAAGAGACCCAGTACTTC
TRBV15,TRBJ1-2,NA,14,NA,CATSRGLDRYGYTF,TGTGCCACCAGCAGAGGTTTGGATCGCTATGGCTACACCTTC
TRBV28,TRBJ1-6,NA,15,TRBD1,CASSFRDRDNSPLHF,TGTGCCAGCAGTTTCCGGGACAGGGATAATTCACCCCTCCACTTT
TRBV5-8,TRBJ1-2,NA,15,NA,CASSLRQAQGYGYTF,TGTGCCAGCAGCTTGCGGCAGGCTCAGGGGTATGGCTACACCTTC
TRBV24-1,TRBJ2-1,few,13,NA,CATRGSTDGEQFF,TGTGCCACCAGGGGGAGTACCGACGGTGAGCAGTTCTTC
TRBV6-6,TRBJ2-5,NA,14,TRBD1,CASSSSRGLGAQYF,TGTGCCAGCAGTTCCTCAAGGGGGCTTGGGGCCCAGTACTTC
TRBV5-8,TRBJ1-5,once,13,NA,CASSLARNQPQHF,TGTGCCAGCAGCTTGGCGAGGAATCAGCCCCAGCATTTT